The 25 T cell receptor beta chains below come from one sample, sequenced in a study of T cells in Graves' hyperthyroidism and ophthalmopathy. TCR beta CDR3 regions were amplified from RNA transcripts. An initial round of RT-PCR targeting the TCR CDR3 relied on the HTBI primer set. Each CDR3 protein is one row after TCRdb ran MiXCR on the multiplex PCR reads. The sample includes around 350,000 distinct CDR3 sequences, about a fifth of them seen just once. Sequencing input: blood. The source is a woman aged 18 to 35 with Graves' hyperthyroidism.

This clonotype was recorded at least ten times. The V and J genes are TRBV6-1 and TRBJ1-5; D is unresolved. The CDR3 has 15 residues. V lost 5 bases and J 4 bases, leaving 15 bases between the germline ends. Germline V gene data show CDR1 as MNHNS and CDR2 as SASEGT. The CDR3 DNA is TGTGCCAGCAGTCCGGGGAGGTGGGGAAATCAGCCCCAGCATTTT. Its translation is CASSPGRWGNQPQHF.

J is TRBJ2-4 and V is TRBV18; 8 positions match TRBD1. Germline-derived CDR1 and CDR2 are KGHSH and LQKENI. CDR3 length: 15 amino acids. The V gene end was trimmed by 2 bases and the J gene end by 3 bases; junction bases not matched to a gene: 3. The CDR3 reads CASSPETGGKNIQYF. The CDR3 region has the DNA TGTGCCAGCTCACCAGAAACAGGGGGCAAAAACATTCAGTACTTC.

This clonotype has a count of ten or more. The genes are TRBV12-3 or TRBV12-4 and TRBJ2-2; 7 positions agree with TRBD2. This CDR3 is 19 amino acids long. V lost 4 bases to trimming and J lost 2 bases; unmatched junction nucleotides: 16. The CDR3, as DNA: TGTGCCAGCAGTTCCCAGGGAGGGGTAGGGAGAGTCAACACCGGGGAGCTGTTTTTT. This translates into CASSSQGGVGRVNTGELFF.

There are many counts of this clonotype. The rearrangement joins TRBV20-1 to TRBJ2-7; tentatively, D is TRBD2 (7 bases). The CDR3 runs to 14 residues. Germline lookup yields CDR1 DFQATT and CDR2 SNEGSKA (reference sequence). The ends were cut back, 5 bases at V and 0 bases at J, with 14 bases in the middle. The CDR3 nucleotides read TGCAGTGCTCAGGGGAGGGCTAGCTCCTACGAGCAGTACTTC. Its protein is CSAQGRASSYEQYF.

Concerning this clonotype: Compared with germline, one end of the junction differs, possibly owing to a read error. The J gene is TRBJ2-4, the V gene TRBV6-1, with TRBD2 as a possible D gene (7 bases). Germline V CDR1 and CDR2: MNHNS, SASEGT. The CDR3 consists of 15 residues. CDR3 nucleotides: TGTGCCAGCCTGTACTTAGGGGGGGCCAGAAACATTCAGTACTTC. Its translation: CASLYLGGARNIQYF.

Ten or more counts support this clonotype. The V call is TRBV12-3 or TRBV12-4, the J call TRBJ1-2; a possible D gene is TRBD1 (6 bases). V gave up 3 bases and J gave up 8 bases, with 10 bases separating them. There are 12 residues in the CDR3. CDR3 in amino acids: CASSFRGAGYTF. CDR3 DNA sequence: TGTGCCAGCAGTTTTAGGGGGGCCGGCTACACCTTC.

In its sample, this clonotype was seen many times. The chain carries TRBV11-2 and TRBJ1-5; D unresolved. Per germline, CDR1 SGHAT and CDR2 FQNNGV. V was clipped by 2 bases and J by 3 bases, with 17 bases between them. This CDR3 comprises 17 residues. CDR3 sequence (DNA): TGTGCCAGCAGCTTATTCACCTTTCCAGGCGCCAATCAGCCCCAGCATTTT. Amino acid sequence: CASSLFTFPGANQPQHF.

This clonotype was recorded at least ten times. V usage is TRBV5-1 and J usage is TRBJ1-2, with D possibly being TRBD1 (5 bases). The germline V and J ends were trimmed by 0 bases and 11 bases, with 11 bases remaining between them. In germline, CDR1 is SGHRS, CDR2 YFSETQ. The CDR3 has 12 residues. This CDR3 is CASSLVEGPYTF. CDR3 sequence (DNA): TGCGCCAGCAGCTTGGTCGAGGGGCCGTACACCTTC.

This clonotype was counted at least ten times. The chain uses TRBV5-6 and TRBJ1-2, with D hard to call. V lost 3 bases, J lost 8 bases, and 14 bases lay in between. Germline CDR1 reads SGHDT; CDR2 reads YYEEEE. The CDR3 totals 13 residues. This CDR3 reads CASSYRSLGGYTF. In DNA, the CDR3 is TGTGCCAGCAGCTATCGGTCCCTGGGGGGCTACACCTTC.

This clonotype was recorded many times. The rearrangement joins TRBV7-9 to TRBJ2-7; 8 positions match TRBD2. The CDR3 is made up of 14 amino acids. Trimming removed 3 bases from V and 3 bases from J; junction bases left unmatched: 4. Germline assignment: CDR1 SEHNR and CDR2 FQNEAQ (reference sequence). The CDR3 loop reads CASSFPSGGYEQYF. The CDR3 DNA reads TGTGCCAGCAGCTTTCCCAGCGGGGGCTACGAGCAGTACTTC. The whole variable domain, filled in from reference TRBV7-9 and TRBJ2-7, reads DTGVSQNPRHKITKRGQNVTFRCDPISEHNRLYWYRQTLGQGPEFLTYFQNEAQLEKSRLLSDRFSAERPKGSFSTLEIQRTEQGDSAMYLCASSFPSGGYEQYFGPGTRLTVT.

In its sample, this clonotype was seen many times. V is TRBV12-3 or TRBV12-4 and J is TRBJ1-5, with TRBD1 matching over 10 bases. The CDR3 extends over 14 amino acids. Trimming cost V 8 bases and J 0 bases; bases outside gene matches: 1. The DNA of the CDR3 is TGTGCCAGCCGACAGGGGGCTAGCAATCAGCCCCAGCATTTT. Protein product: CASRQGASNQPQHF.

At least ten counts were recorded for this clonotype. This rearrangement joins TRBV20-1 to TRBJ2-7; D gene unclear. The germline V and J ends were trimmed by 5 bases and 9 bases, with 20 bases remaining between them. The germline CDR1 and CDR2 sequences are DFQATT and SNEGSKA (reference sequence). The CDR3 is made up of 13 amino acids. CDR3 sequence reads: CSARRRADPRQYF. The CDR3 bases are TGCAGTGCTCGTCGACGTGCAGACCCTAGGCAGTACTTC.

This clonotype showed up many times. The rearrangement links TRBV20-1 to TRBJ1-2; D gene unclear. V was trimmed by 3 bases and J by 1 base, leaving 6 bases between them. This CDR3 has 12 amino acids. Germline CDR1 is DFQATT and CDR2 is SNEGSKA (reference sequence). CDR3: CSASDFNYGYTF. DNA of the CDR3: TGCAGTGCTAGCGACTTTAACTATGGCTACACCTTC.

This clonotype was seen only once. V is TRBV19 and J is TRBJ2-5; D remains unclear. V was trimmed by 3 bases and J by 7 bases, leaving 6 bases between them. This CDR3 comprises 11 residues. CDR1 LNHDA and CDR2 SQIVND come from the germline V gene (reference sequence). Written as DNA, the CDR3 is TGTGCCAGTAGTATCGAGAGGACCCAGTACTTC. Encoded protein: CASSIERTQYF. Supplemented by reference TRBV19 and TRBJ2-5, the full variable domain reads DGGITQSPKYLFRKEGQNVTLSCEQNLNHDAMYWYRQDPGQGLRLIYYSQIVNDFQKGDIAEGYSVSREKKESFPLTVTSAQKNPTAFYLCASSIERTQYFGPGTRLLVL.

This clonotype was counted ten times or more. The chain is built from TRBV24-1 and TRBJ1-2; 8 bases agree with TRBD1. Germline trimming cut 9 bases from V and 7 bases from J; bases unmatched to any gene: 9. The germline CDR1 and CDR2 sequences are KGHDR and SFDVKD. The CDR3 is made up of 13 amino acids. The CDR3: CATAPGGEVGYTF. CDR3 nucleotide sequence: TGTGCCACCGCCCCAGGGGGCGAGGTTGGCTACACCTTC.

This clonotype has at least ten counts. The chain employs TRBV6-5 and TRBJ1-1; no clear D. Germline loops: CDR1 MNHEY, CDR2 SVGAGI. Deletions cut 6 bases from V and 4 bases from J, with 15 bases between. There are 14 residues in the CDR3. Here the CDR3 reads CASRSPSGFTEAFF. Here the CDR3 DNA reads TGTGCCAGCAGATCCCCGTCCGGGTTCACTGAAGCTTTCTTT.

This clonotype occurred a few times. The CDR3 region is CAGDAGQGPCEQYF. The CDR3 DNA is TGTGCCGGGGATGCTGGACAGGGACCCTGCGAGCAGTACTTC. This chain connects TRBV30 to TRBJ2-7; TRBD1 matches at 8 bases. The CDR3 spans 14 residues. The V gene end was trimmed by 8 bases and the J gene end by 6 bases; junction bases not matched to a gene: 15. The germline gives CDR1 GTSNPN, CDR2 SVGIG (reference sequence).

This clonotype was detected many times. V gene TRBV7-3 combines with J gene TRBJ1-2, with 8 bases identical to TRBD1. CDR3 length: 16 amino acids. V lost 5 bases, J lost 4 bases, and 12 bases stayed unmatched. The germline gives CDR1 SGHTA, CDR2 FQGTGA. This chain's CDR3 is CASSPTGVTGAYGYTF. The CDR3 DNA reads as TGTGCCAGCAGCCCAACAGGGGTGACAGGGGCCTATGGCTACACCTTC.

This clonotype came up many times. J is TRBJ1-1 and V is TRBV5-1; 8 positions match TRBD1. The CDR3 is 17 residues long. V lost 6 bases and J lost 1; bases outside the gene matches: 14. CDR1 and CDR2 from the germline V gene are SGHRS and YFSETQ. In nucleotides, the CDR3 is TGCGCCAGCACGGATCCGGGACAGGAGGACCCGAACACTGAAGCTTTCTTT. As protein: CASTDPGQEDPNTEAFF. Full variable domain (missing parts from reference TRBV5-1 and TRBJ1-1): KAGVTQTPRYLIKTRGQQVTLSCSPISGHRSVSWYQQTPGQGLQFLFEYFSETQRNKGNFPGRFSGRQFSNSRSEMNVSTLELGDSALYLCASTDPGQEDPNTEAFFGQGTRLTVV.

This clonotype was detected many times. The gene calls are TRBV2 and TRBJ2-7; D is undetermined. CDR3 size: 11 residues. The germline gives CDR1 SNHLY, CDR2 FYNNEI. V was trimmed by 8 bases and J by 3 bases, leaving 8 bases between them. The CDR3 loop reads CASSIYYEQYF. CDR3 bases: TGTGCCAGCTCAATATACTACGAGCAGTACTTC.

Comments on this clonotype: The junction departs from germline at one end; a sequencing error may be responsible. The chain joins TRBV6-1 to TRBJ2-7, with TRBD1 as a possible D gene (5 bases). This CDR3 has 12 residues. Germline V gene sequence: CDR1 MNHNS, CDR2 SASEGT. The chain's CDR3 is CASSQDQGEQCF. The CDR3 DNA is TGTGCCAGCAGCCAGGACCAGGGTGAGCAGTGCTTC.

This clonotype came up a few times. This chain connects TRBV11-2 to TRBJ1-2; perhaps TRBD1 as D (5 bases). The V end lost 5 bases, the J end lost 8 bases, and 18 bases lay between the germline ends. The CDR3 is 14 amino acids. Germline assignment: CDR1 SGHAT and CDR2 FQNNGV. The CDR3 sequence is CASSPSWGGRGYTF. The CDR3 DNA reads TGTGCCAGCAGCCCCTCATGGGGCGGGAGAGGCTACACCTTC.

This clonotype was counted at least ten times. The genes are TRBV27 and TRBJ2-2, with D uncertain. Germline assignment: CDR1 MNHEY and CDR2 SMNVEV (reference sequence). The CDR3 contains 15 residues. The V gene lost 6 bases and the J gene lost 4 bases, with 15 bases spanning the gap. The DNA for the CDR3 is TGTGCCAGCAGCCCCTCGAATTGGCCCACCGGGGAGCTGTTTTTT. Residues: CASSPSNWPTGELFF.

At least ten counts were recorded for this clonotype. The rearrangement uses TRBV7-8 and TRBJ2-7; D may be TRBD2 (6 bases). This CDR3 comprises 15 residues. Looked up from germline, CDR1 is SGHVS and CDR2 is FQNEAQ. V shed 5 bases and J shed 0 bases, with 14 bases lying between them. The CDR3 loop is CASSPQYGGSYEQYF. The CDR3 region has the DNA TGTGCCAGCAGCCCGCAATACGGGGGCTCCTACGAGCAGTACTTC.

This clonotype was detected only once. This chain uses TRBV2 with TRBJ2-7; 8 bases fit TRBD1. Germline lookup yields CDR1 SNHLY and CDR2 FYNNEI. There are 13 residues in the CDR3. After removal of 6 bases from V and 6 bases from J, the junction contained 7 bases not matched to a gene. CDR3 DNA sequence: TGTGCCAGCAGCGGGACAGGCATCTTCGAGCAGTACTTC. Its translation: CASSGTGIFEQYF.